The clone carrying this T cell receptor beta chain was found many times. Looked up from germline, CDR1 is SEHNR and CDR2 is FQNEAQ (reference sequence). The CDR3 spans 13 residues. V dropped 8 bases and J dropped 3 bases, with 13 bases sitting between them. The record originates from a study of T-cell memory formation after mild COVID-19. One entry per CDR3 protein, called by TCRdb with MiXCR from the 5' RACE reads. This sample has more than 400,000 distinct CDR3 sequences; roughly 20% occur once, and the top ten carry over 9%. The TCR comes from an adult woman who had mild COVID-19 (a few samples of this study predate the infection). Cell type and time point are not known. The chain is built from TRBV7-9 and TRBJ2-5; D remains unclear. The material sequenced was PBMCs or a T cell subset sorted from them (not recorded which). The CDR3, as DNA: TGTGCCAGCGGCCAGGAATCAAAAGAGACCCAGTACTTC. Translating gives CASGQESKETQYF. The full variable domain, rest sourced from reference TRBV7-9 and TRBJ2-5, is DTGVSQNPRHKITKRGQNVTFRCDPISEHNRLYWYRQTLGQGPEFLTYFQNEAQLEKSRLLSDRFSAERPKGSFSTLEIQRTEQGDSAMYLCASGQESKETQYFGPGTRLLVL.